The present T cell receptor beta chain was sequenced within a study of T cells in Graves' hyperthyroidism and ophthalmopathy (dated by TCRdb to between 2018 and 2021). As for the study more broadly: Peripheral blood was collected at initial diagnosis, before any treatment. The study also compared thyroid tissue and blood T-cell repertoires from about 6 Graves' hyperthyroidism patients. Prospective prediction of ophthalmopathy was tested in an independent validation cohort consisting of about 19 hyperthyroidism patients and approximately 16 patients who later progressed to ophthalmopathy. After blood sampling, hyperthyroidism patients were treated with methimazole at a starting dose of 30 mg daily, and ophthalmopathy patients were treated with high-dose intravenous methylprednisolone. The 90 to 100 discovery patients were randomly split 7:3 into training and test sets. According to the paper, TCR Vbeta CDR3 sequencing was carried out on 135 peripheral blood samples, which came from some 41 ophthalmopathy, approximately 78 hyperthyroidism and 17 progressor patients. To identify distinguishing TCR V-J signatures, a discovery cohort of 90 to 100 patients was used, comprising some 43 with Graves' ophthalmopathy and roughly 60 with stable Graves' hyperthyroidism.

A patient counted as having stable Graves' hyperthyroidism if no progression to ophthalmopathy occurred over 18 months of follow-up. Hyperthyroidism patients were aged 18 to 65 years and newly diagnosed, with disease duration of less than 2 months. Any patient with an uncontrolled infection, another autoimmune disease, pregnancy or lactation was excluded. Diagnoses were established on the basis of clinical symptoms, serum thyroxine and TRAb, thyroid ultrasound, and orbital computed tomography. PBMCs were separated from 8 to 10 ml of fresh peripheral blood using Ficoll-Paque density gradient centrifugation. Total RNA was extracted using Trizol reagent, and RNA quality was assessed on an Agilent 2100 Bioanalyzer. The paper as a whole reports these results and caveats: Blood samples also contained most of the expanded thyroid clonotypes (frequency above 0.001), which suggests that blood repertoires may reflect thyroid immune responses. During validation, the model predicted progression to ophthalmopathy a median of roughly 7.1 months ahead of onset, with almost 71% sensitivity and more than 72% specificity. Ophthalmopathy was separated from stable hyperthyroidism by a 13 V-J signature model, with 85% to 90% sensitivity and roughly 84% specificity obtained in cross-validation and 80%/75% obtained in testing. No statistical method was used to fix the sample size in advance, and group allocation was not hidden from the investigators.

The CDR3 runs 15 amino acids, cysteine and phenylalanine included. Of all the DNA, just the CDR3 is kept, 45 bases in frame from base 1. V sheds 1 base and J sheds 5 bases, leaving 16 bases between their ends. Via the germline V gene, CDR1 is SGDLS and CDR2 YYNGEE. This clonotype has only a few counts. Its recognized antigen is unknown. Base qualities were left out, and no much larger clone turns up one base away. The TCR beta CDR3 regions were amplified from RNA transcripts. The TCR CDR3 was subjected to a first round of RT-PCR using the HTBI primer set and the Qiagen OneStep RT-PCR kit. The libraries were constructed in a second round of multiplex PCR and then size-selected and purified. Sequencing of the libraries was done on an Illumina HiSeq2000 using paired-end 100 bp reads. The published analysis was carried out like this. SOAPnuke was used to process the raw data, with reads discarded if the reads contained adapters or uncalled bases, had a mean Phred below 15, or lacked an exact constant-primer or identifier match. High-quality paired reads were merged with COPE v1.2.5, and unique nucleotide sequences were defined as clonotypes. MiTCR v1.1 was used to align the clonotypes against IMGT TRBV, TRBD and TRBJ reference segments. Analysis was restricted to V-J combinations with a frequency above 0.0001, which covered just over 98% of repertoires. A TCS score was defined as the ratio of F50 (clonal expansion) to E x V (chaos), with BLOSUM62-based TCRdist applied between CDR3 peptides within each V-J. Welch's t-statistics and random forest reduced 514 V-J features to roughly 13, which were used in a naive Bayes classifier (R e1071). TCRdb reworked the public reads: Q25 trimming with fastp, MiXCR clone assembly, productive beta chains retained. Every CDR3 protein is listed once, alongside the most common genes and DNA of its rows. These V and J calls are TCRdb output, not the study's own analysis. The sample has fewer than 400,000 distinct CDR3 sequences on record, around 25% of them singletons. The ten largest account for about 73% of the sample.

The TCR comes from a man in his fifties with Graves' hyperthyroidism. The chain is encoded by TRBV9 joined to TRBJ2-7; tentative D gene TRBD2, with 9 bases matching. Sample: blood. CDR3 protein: CASSVFLAGQDEQYF. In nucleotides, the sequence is TGTGCCAGCAGCGTATTCCTAGCGGGACAGGACGAGCAGTACTTC.